A single sample is the source of the 15 T cell receptor beta chains below, sequenced in a study of blood T cell repertoires in COVID-19 (dated by TCRdb to 2020 to 2022). Receptors were amplified or captured by the immunoSEQ multiplex PCR assay. TCRdb retrieved this table from immuneACCESS and kept in-frame rearrangements only. Not all clones are present; in checked studies, unresolved V genes account for under half, and no reason is known for the remainder. Recorded for this sample are roughly 150,000 clones; 70% to 85% of them occurred a single time. The top ten hold approximately 10% of the sample. The sequenced material came from peripheral blood. The receptor set was obtained from a woman aged 45-60 years with acute or convalescent COVID-19.

The chain couples TRBV20-1 to TRBJ2-7, with TRBD2 matching over 13 bases. The CDR3 spans 17 residues. Germline CDR1 reads DFQATT; CDR2 reads SNEGSKA (reference sequence). V gave up 3 bases and J gave up 3 bases; unmatched junction bases: 11. The CDR3 DNA reads as TGCAGTGCTAGTTCCGGGACTAGCGGGGCCCCAAACTACGAGCAGTACTTC. It yields the protein CSASSGTSGAPNYEQYF.

This rearrangement joins TRBV19 to TRBJ2-7; 9 bases agree with TRBD1. CDR1 is LNHDA and CDR2 is SQIVND in the germline V gene (reference sequence). Losses at the gene ends were 4 bases for V and 3 bases for J; bases not matched to a gene: 4. This CDR3 has 14 amino acids. CDR3 sequence: CASSTGTGYYEQYF. Here the CDR3 DNA reads TGTGCCAGTAGTACAGGGACAGGGTACTACGAGCAGTACTTC.

The chain carries TRBV6-5 and TRBJ1-2; 8 nucleotides match TRBD1. The germline gives CDR1 MNHEY, CDR2 SVGAGI. V was pared by 3 bases and J by 4 bases, with 10 bases of the junction left unmatched. The CDR3 runs to 16 residues. The CDR3: CASSYSGQGASYGYTF. As DNA, the CDR3 is TGTGCCAGCAGTTATTCCGGGCAGGGGGCGAGCTATGGCTACACCTTC.

CDR3 nucleotides: TGTGCCAGCAGCTATGGACAGGGGGGCCCCTACGAGCAGTACTTC. Translated: CASSYGQGGPYEQYF. This chain joins TRBV9 and TRBJ2-7, with TRBD1 matching over 10 bases. The CDR3 covers 15 residues. Germline loops: CDR1 SGDLS, CDR2 YYNGEE. The junction had 6 bases not matched to a gene; V was cut back by 4 bases and J by 2 bases.

The rearrangement links TRBV5-1 to TRBJ2-1; 13 nucleotides agree with TRBD2. The CDR3 totals 17 residues. Germline loops: CDR1 SGHRS, CDR2 YFSETQ. The J segment lost 5 bases and the V segment lost 0 bases, leaving 5 bases of the junction unmatched. For the CDR3, the DNA is TGCGCCAGCAGCTTGGGACTAGCGGGGGGAACCAACAATGAGCAGTTCTTC. Protein product: CASSLGLAGGTNNEQFF. Drawing the rest from reference TRBV5-1 and TRBJ2-1, the complete variable domain is KAGVTQTPRYLIKTRGQQVTLSCSPISGHRSVSWYQQTPGQGLQFLFEYFSETQRNKGNFPGRFSGRQFSNSRSEMNVSTLELGDSALYLCASSLGLAGGTNNEQFFGPGTRLTVL.

This chain joins TRBV5-4 and TRBJ1-1; 9 nucleotides align to TRBD1. CDR1 SGHNT and CDR2 YYREEE come from the germline V gene (reference sequence). This CDR3 comprises 14 residues. Unmatched junction bases numbered 5, after V lost 4 bases and J lost 4 bases. CDR3 in DNA: TGTGCCAGCAGCCCTAGGACAGGGGTCACTGAAGCTTTCTTT. The encoded protein is CASSPRTGVTEAFF.

This clone was recorded a few times. The chain carries TRBV11-2 and TRBJ2-7; TRBD1 might be the D (6 bases). Germline loops: CDR1 SGHAT, CDR2 FQNNGV. This CDR3 has 18 amino acids. V lost 2 bases and J lost 3, with 23 bases in between. CDR3 coding DNA: TGTGCCAGCAGCTTATTCCATGGGTATGACAGGAGAAACTACGAGCAGTACTTC. Protein product: CASSLFHGYDRRNYEQYF.

The CDR3 DNA sequence: TGTGCCAGCAGCGCCCTACAGGGGGGGCAAGAGACCCAGTACTTC. Its translation is CASSALQGGQETQYF. The chain uses TRBV5-8 and TRBJ2-5, with D possibly TRBD1 on 8 matching bases. This CDR3 comprises 15 residues. The germline gives CDR1 SGHTS, CDR2 YDEGEE. The V end lost 4 bases, the J end lost 2 bases, and 15 bases lay between the germline ends. The entire variable domain, with the rest obtained from reference TRBV5-8 and TRBJ2-5, is as follows: EAGVTQSPTHLIKTRGQQATLRCSPISGHTSVYWYQQALGLGLQFLLWYDEGEERNRGNFPPRFSGRQFPNYSSELNVNALELEDSALYLCASSALQGGQETQYFGPGTRLLVL.

This clone has a single count. The rearrangement links TRBV5-1 to TRBJ2-3; possible D gene TRBD2, 7 bases. Germline V gives CDR1 SGHRS, CDR2 YFSETQ. V lost 4 bases and J lost 4, with 19 bases in between. The CDR3 sequence is 16 residues long. CDR3 sequence (DNA): TGCGCCAGCAGCCCGGGGGGCGGACCCGGTGCAGATACGCAGTATTTT. Amino acids: CASSPGGGPGADTQYF.

The chain joins TRBV2 to TRBJ2-2, with D tentatively TRBD2 (6 bases). V gave up 5 bases and J gave up 1 base, with 14 bases separating them. CDR1 SNHLY and CDR2 FYNNEI come from the germline V gene. The CDR3 covers 16 residues. The CDR3 region is CASSWFGGGNTGELFF. The CDR3, as DNA: TGTGCCAGCAGTTGGTTTGGGGGAGGGAACACCGGGGAGCTGTTTTTT.

DNA for the CDR3: TGTGCCAGCAGCTTACCCCTAGAGCGGGGTAGCTCCTACAATGAGCAGTTCTTC. This gives the protein CASSLPLERGSSYNEQFF. The J gene is TRBJ2-1, the V gene TRBV7-3, with 7 bases that match TRBD2. Per the germline V gene, CDR1 is SGHTA and CDR2 is FQGTGA. V dropped 2 bases and J dropped 0; count of bases not matched to a gene: 10. The CDR3 length is 18 residues.

The chain employs TRBV7-9 and TRBJ2-1; maybe TRBD2 (5 bases). The CDR3 totals 14 residues. V was cut by 1 base and J by 9 bases, with 13 bases left in between. In germline, CDR1 is SEHNR, CDR2 FQNEAQ (reference sequence). CDR3 sequence: CASSLERLPPEQFF. The CDR3 nucleotides are TGTGCCAGCAGCTTAGAGCGGCTCCCACCTGAGCAGTTCTTC.

The chain recombines TRBV28 with TRBJ1-1; tentative D call: TRBD1 (6 bases). The CDR3 loop spans 12 amino acids. Deletions cut 6 bases from V and 4 bases from J, with 9 bases between. CDR1 is MDHEN, CDR2 SYDVKM, per germline. CDR3 loop: CASRQGGTEAFF. CDR3 bases: TGTGCCAGCAGACAGGGCGGCACTGAAGCTTTCTTT. Full variable domain (remainder filled in from reference TRBV28 and TRBJ1-1): DVKVTQSSRYLVKRTGEKVFLECVQDMDHENMFWYRQDPGLGLRLIYFSYDVKMKEKGDIPEGYSVSREKKERFSLILESASTNQTSMYLCASRQGGTEAFFGQGTRLTVV.

This sequence joins TRBV19 and TRBJ1-2, with TRBD1 as a possible D gene (6 bases). The germline V and J ends were trimmed by 6 bases and 2 bases, with 13 bases remaining between them. Germline CDR1 and CDR2: LNHDA and SQIVND (reference sequence). The CDR3 consists of 14 residues. In nucleotides, the CDR3 is TGTGCCAGTAGCACCCTTGACAGGAACTATGGCTACACCTTC. It is translated as CASSTLDRNYGYTF.

This sequence joins TRBV5-6 and TRBJ1-2, with TRBD1 as a possible D gene (6 bases). Trimming took off 2 bases at V and 6 bases at J, with 17 bases between the two ends. The CDR3 sequence is 15 residues long. CDR1 is SGHDT, CDR2 YYEEEE, per germline. CDR3 region: CASSFRGAPLNGYTF. For the CDR3, the DNA is TGTGCCAGCAGCTTTCGGGGGGCGCCCCTAAATGGCTACACCTTC.